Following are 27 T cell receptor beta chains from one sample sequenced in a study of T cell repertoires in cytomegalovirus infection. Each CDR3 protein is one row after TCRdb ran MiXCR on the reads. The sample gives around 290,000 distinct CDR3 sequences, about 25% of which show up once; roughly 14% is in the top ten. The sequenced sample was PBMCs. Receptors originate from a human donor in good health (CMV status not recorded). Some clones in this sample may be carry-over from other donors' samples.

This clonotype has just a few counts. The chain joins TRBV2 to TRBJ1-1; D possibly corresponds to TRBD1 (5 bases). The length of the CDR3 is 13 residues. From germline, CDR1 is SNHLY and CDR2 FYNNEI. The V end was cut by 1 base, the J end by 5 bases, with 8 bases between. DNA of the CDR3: TGTGCCAGCAGTGAAGTCAGGGATACTGAAGCTTTCTTT. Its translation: CASSEVRDTEAFF.

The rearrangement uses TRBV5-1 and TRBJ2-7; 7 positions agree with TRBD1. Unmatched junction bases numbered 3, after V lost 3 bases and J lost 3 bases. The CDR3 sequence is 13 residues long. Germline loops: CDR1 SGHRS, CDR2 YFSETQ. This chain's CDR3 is CASSSGQNYEQYF. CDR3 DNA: TGCGCCAGCAGCTCGGGACAGAACTACGAGCAGTACTTC.

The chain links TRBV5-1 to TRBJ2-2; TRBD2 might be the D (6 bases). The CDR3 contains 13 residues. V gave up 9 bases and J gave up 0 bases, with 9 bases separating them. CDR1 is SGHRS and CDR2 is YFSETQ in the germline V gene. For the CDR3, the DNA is TGCGCCACCGGGACTGCGAACACCGGGGAGCTGTTTTTT. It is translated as CATGTANTGELFF. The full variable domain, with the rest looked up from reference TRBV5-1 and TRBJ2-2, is KAGVTQTPRYLIKTRGQQVTLSCSPISGHRSVSWYQQTPGQGLQFLFEYFSETQRNKGNFPGRFSGRQFSNSRSEMNVSTLELGDSALYLCATGTANTGELFFGEGSRLTVL.

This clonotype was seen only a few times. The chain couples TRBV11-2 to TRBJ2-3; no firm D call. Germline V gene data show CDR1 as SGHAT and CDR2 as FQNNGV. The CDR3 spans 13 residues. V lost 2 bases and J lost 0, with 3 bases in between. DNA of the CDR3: TGTGCCAGCAGCTTAATTAGCACAGATACGCAGTATTTT. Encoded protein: CASSLISTDTQYF. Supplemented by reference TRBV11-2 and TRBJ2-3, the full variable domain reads EAGVAQSPRYKIIEKRQSVAFWCNPISGHATLYWYQQILGQGPKLLIQFQNNGVVDDSQLPKDRFSAERLKGVDSTLKIQPAKLEDSAVYLCASSLISTDTQYFGPGTRLTVL.

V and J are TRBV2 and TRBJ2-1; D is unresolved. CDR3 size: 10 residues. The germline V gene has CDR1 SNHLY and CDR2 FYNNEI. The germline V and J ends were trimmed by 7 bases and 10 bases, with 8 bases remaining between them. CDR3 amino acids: CASNPVEQFF. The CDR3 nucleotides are TGTGCCAGCAATCCAGTCGAGCAGTTCTTC.

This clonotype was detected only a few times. The CDR3 loop is CSARDISGTSGTDTQYF. The CDR3 nucleotides read TGCAGTGCTAGAGATATATCCGGGACTAGCGGCACAGATACGCAGTATTTT. The J gene is TRBJ2-3, the V gene TRBV20-1, with 10 positions matching TRBD2. Germline V gives CDR1 DFQATT, CDR2 SNEGSKA (reference sequence). Trimming took 0 bases from V and 1 from J; bases not matched to a gene: 7. The CDR3 covers 17 residues.

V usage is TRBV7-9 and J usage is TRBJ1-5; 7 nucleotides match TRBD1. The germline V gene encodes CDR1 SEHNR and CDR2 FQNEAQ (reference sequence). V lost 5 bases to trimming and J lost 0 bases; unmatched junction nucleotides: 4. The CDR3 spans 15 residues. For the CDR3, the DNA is TGTGCCAGCAGCAGGGGGACAGCTAGCAATCAGCCCCAGCATTTT. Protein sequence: CASSRGTASNQPQHF.

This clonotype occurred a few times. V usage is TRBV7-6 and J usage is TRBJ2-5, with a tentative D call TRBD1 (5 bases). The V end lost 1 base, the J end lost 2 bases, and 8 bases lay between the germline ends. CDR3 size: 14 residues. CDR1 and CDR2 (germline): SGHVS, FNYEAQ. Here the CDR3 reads CASSLGTTQETQYF. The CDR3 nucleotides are TGTGCCAGCAGCTTAGGGACAACACAAGAGACCCAGTACTTC.

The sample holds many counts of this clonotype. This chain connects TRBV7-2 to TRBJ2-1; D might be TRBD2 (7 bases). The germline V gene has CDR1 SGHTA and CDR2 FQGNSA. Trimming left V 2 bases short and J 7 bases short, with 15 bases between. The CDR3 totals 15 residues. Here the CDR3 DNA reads TGTGCCAGCAGCTTAATTCCCAGGGGAGGGAATGAGCAGTTCTTC. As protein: CASSLIPRGGNEQFF.

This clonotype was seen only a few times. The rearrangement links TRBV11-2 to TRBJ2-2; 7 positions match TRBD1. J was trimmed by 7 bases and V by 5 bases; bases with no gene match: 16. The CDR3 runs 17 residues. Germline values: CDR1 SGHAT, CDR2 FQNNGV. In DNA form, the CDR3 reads TGTGCCAGCAGCCCCTCCGGAAGTGGGACAGCCAACGGGGAGCTGTTTTTT. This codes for CASSPSGSGTANGELFF.

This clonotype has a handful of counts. CDR3 sequence reads: CASRGQSYGYTF. CDR3 nucleotide sequence: TGCGCCAGCAGGGGACAGTCCTATGGCTACACCTTC. The chain carries TRBV5-1 and TRBJ1-2, with TRBD1 identical over 7 bases. The CDR3 runs 12 residues. From germline, CDR1 is SGHRS and CDR2 YFSETQ. Trimming at V came to 5 bases and at J to 4 bases, leaving 2 bases not matched to a gene.

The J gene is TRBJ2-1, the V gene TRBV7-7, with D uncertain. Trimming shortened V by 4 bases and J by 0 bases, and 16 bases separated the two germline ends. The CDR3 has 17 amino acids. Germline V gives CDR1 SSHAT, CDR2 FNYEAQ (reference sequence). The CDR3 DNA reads TGTGCCAGCAGCTCATACGGTCAGATGGGCTCCTACAATGAGCAGTTCTTC. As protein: CASSSYGQMGSYNEQFF.

The CDR3 sequence is CASTRDSNQPQHF. DNA for the CDR3: TGTGCCAGCACCCGGGACAGCAATCAGCCCCAGCATTTT. The chain carries TRBV12-3 or TRBV12-4 and TRBJ1-5; maybe TRBD1 (5 bases). The CDR3 length is 13 residues. Trimming took 7 bases from V and 1 from J, leaving 8 bases between them.

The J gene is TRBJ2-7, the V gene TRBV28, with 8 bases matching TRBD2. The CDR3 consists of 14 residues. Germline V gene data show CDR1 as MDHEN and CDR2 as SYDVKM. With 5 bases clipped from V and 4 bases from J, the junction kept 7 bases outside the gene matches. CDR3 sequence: CASSNYGTRYEQYF. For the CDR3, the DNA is TGTGCCAGCAGTAATTACGGGACTAGGTACGAGCAGTACTTC.

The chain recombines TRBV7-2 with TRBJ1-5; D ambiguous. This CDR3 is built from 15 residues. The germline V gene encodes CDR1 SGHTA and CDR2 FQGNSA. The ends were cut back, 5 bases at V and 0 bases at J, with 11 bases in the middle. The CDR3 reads CASSTQSYSNQPQHF. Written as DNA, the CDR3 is TGTGCCAGCAGCACTCAGTCGTATAGCAATCAGCCCCAGCATTTT.

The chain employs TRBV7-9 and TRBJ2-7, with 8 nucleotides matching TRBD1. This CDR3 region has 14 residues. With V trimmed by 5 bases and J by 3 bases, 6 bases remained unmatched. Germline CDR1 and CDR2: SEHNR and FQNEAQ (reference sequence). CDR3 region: CASSTRTGYYEQYF. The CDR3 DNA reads TGTGCCAGCAGCACGCGGACAGGGTACTACGAGCAGTACTTC.

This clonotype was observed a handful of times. CDR3 in DNA: TGTGCCAGCAGCCTTCGACAGGGGGTAAACACTGAAGCTTTCTTT. Its translation is CASSLRQGVNTEAFF. This chain uses TRBV6-1 with TRBJ1-1; 9 nucleotides align to TRBD1. The CDR3 is 15 residues long. Per germline, CDR1 MNHNS and CDR2 SASEGT. The J segment lost 2 bases and the V segment lost 6 bases, leaving 7 bases of the junction unmatched.

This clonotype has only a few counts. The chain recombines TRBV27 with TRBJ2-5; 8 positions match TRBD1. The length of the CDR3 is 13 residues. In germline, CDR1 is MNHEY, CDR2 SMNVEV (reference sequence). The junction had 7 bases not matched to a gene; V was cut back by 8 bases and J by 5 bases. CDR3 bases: TGTGCCAGCCAGACAGGGGTGGGTGAGACCCAGTACTTC. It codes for CASQTGVGETQYF.

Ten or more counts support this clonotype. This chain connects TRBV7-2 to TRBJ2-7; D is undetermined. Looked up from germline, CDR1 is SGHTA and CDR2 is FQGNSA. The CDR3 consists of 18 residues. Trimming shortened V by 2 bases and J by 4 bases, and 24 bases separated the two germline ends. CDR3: CASSLTFLESLYEYEQYF. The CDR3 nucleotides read TGTGCCAGCAGCTTAACCTTCCTGGAATCCCTGTATGAGTACGAGCAGTACTTC. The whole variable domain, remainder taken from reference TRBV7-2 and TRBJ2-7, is GAGVSQSPSNKVTEKGKDVELRCDPISGHTALYWYRQSLGQGLEFLIYFQGNSAPDKSGLPSDRFSAERTGGSVSTLTIQRTQQEDSAVYLCASSLTFLESLYEYEQYFGPGTRLTVT.

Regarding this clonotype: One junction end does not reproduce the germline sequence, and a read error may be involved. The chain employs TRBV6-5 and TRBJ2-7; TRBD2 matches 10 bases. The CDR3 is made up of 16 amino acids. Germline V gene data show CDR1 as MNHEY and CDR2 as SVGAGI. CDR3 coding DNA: TGTGCCAGCAGTTACTCCAGCGGGAGGGTTGGCTACGAGCGGTACTTC. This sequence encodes CASSYSSGRVGYERYF.

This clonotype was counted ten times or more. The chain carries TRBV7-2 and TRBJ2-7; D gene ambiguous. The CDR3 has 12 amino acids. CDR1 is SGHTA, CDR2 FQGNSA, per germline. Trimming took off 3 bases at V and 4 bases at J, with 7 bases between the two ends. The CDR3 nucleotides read TGTGCCAGCAGCTTTAGCCTTTACGAGCAGTACTTC. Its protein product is CASSFSLYEQYF.

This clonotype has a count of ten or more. The CDR3 nucleotides read TGTGCCAGCAGCCATTCAGTCCGAGGGGACACTGAAGCTTTCTTT. It is translated as CASSHSVRGDTEAFF. The chain combines TRBV11-2 with TRBJ1-1; TRBD1 might be the D (5 bases). This CDR3 is built from 15 residues. The V gene's germline CDR1 is SGHAT and CDR2 FQNNGV. V was trimmed by 5 bases and J by 3 bases, leaving 16 bases between them.

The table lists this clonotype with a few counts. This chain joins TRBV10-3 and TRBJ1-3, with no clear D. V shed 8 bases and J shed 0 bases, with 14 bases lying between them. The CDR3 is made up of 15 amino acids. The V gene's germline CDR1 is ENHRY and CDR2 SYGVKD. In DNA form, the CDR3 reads TGTGCCATCGGACGGGCAGGTCGCTCTGGAAACACCATATATTTT. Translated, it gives CAIGRAGRSGNTIYF.

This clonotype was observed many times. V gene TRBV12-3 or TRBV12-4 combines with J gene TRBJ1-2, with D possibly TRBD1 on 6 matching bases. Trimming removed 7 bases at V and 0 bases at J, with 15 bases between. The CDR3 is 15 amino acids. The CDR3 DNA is TGTGCCAGCAAGGGAAGGGGGGAATCTAACTATGGCTACACCTTC. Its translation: CASKGRGESNYGYTF.

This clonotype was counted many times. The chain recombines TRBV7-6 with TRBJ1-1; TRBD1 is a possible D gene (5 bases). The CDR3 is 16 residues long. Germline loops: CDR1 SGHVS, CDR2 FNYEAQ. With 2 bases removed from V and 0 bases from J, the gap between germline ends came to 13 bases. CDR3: CASSLNEGWMNTEAFF. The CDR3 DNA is TGTGCCAGCAGCTTAAATGAGGGGTGGATGAACACTGAAGCTTTCTTT.

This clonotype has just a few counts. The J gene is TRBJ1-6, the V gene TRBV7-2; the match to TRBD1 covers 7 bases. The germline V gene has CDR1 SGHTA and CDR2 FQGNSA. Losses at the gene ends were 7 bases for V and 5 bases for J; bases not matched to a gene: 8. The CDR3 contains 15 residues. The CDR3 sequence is CASNRQGNDNSPLHF. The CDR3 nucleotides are TGTGCCAGCAACAGACAGGGAAATGATAATTCACCCCTCCACTTT.

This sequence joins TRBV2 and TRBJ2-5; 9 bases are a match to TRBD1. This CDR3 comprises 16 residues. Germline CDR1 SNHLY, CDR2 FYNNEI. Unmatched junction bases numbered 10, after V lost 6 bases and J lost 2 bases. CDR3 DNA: TGTGCCAGCAGCACCGAACCGGGACAGGGACAAGAGACCCAGTACTTC. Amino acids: CASSTEPGQGQETQYF.